Listed here is a single T cell receptor (beta chain). There are 16 residues in the CDR3. Germline CDR1 reads MNHEY; CDR2 reads SMNVEV (reference sequence). Trimming removed 2 bases from V and 8 bases from J; junction bases left unmatched: 11. These data are taken from a study of shared clonotypes between healthy human individuals. Replicate PCRs from sorted subsets contained roughly 200 ng DNA, which is roughly 30,000 T cell genomes. TCRdb's table, derived via immunoSEQ multiplex PCR, lists solely in-frame clones and lacks some. The data contain some 1.1 million clones, about 72% of them singletons. This TCR was sampled from a man between 18 and 35 years old in good health. Some clones in this sample may be carry-over from other donors' samples. Source material: memory CD4+ T cells from PBMCs. Specified subset: CD45RA-negative fraction. The chain has TRBV27 and TRBJ1-2; 10 positions agree with TRBD1. The CDR3 region is CASSLLSGQGLGGYTF. Written as DNA, the CDR3 is TGTGCCAGCAGTTTACTGTCGGGACAGGGGTTGGGCGGCTACACCTTC.